These 32 T cell receptor beta chains came from one sample sequenced in a study of shared clonotypes between healthy human individuals. Assay: immunoSEQ multiplex PCR; the TCRdb copy retains only in-frame clones and omits some. The sample consists of more than 2 million clones, approximately 95% of them appearing once. Sequencing was performed on naive CD4+ T cells sorted from blood. The subset: CD45RA+ positively selected. The source of these receptors is a man aged 18 to 29 in good health.

The chain carries TRBV7-2 and TRBJ1-2; unclear D gene. Trimming took off 3 bases at V and 8 bases at J, with 25 bases between the two ends. This CDR3 is 17 amino acids long. The germline CDR1 and CDR2 sequences are SGHTA and FQGNSA. CDR3 sequence reads: CASSFEPGLSSGGGYTF. The CDR3 region has the DNA TGTGCCAGCAGCTTCGAGCCAGGCCTATCTTCCGGAGGCGGCTACACCTTC.

The rearrangement links TRBV7-2 to TRBJ2-3; TRBD2 is a possible D gene (6 bases). In germline, CDR1 is SGHTA, CDR2 FQGNSA. The CDR3 totals 15 residues. V lost 4 bases and J 2 bases, leaving 13 bases between the germline ends. The CDR3 here is CASSSRLGSTDTQYF. For the CDR3, the DNA is TGTGCCAGCAGCTCGCGACTAGGGTCCACAGATACGCAGTATTTT.

The rearrangement links TRBV5-1 to TRBJ2-4; D is unclear. Germline V gene data show CDR1 as SGHRS and CDR2 as YFSETQ. The CDR3 loop spans 16 amino acids. With 4 bases removed from V and 0 bases from J, the gap between germline ends came to 14 bases. The CDR3 sequence: CASSLGLGLAKNIQYF. The CDR3 DNA sequence: TGCGCCAGCAGCCTGGGGTTAGGGCTAGCCAAAAACATTCAGTACTTC.

V usage is TRBV5-1 and J usage is TRBJ2-5; 9 bases are shared with TRBD1. The CDR3 is 16 residues long. With V trimmed by 0 bases and J by 2 bases, 5 bases remained unmatched. Germline V gene lookup returns CDR1 SGHRS and CDR2 YFSETQ. The chain's CDR3 is CASSLVYRGRQETQYF. CDR3 nucleotides: TGCGCCAGCAGCTTGGTTTACAGGGGGCGTCAAGAGACCCAGTACTTC.

The genes are TRBV5-4 and TRBJ2-2; D perhaps matches TRBD1 (5 bases). Germline V gene lookup returns CDR1 SGHNT and CDR2 YYREEE (reference sequence). This CDR3 comprises 15 residues. Trimming removed 4 bases at V and 2 bases at J, with 12 bases between. This chain's CDR3 is CASSPDTYNTGELFF. CDR3 nucleotides: TGTGCCAGCAGCCCGGACACCTACAACACCGGGGAGCTGTTTTTT.

V and J are TRBV2 and TRBJ2-7; 9 bases line up with TRBD1. Trimming at V came to 6 bases and at J to 6 bases, leaving 6 bases not matched to a gene. This CDR3 contains 13 residues. Germline CDR1 SNHLY, CDR2 FYNNEI. The CDR3 region is CASSKGTGSEQYF. Written as DNA, the CDR3 is TGTGCCAGCAGCAAAGGGACAGGGAGCGAGCAGTACTTC. The whole variable domain, remainder taken from reference TRBV2 and TRBJ2-7, is EPEVTQTPSHQVTQMGQEVILRCVPISNHLYFYWYRQILGQKVEFLVSFYNNEISEKSEIFDDQFSVERPDGSNFTLKIRSTKLEDSAMYFCASSKGTGSEQYFGPGTRLTVT.

The chain employs TRBV18 and TRBJ2-7, with 11 positions matching TRBD1. Per germline, CDR1 KGHSH and CDR2 LQKENI. V lost 5 bases, J lost 6 bases, and 3 bases stayed unmatched. The CDR3 contains 13 residues. DNA for the CDR3: TGTGCCAGCTCAGGACAGGGGGCTGGCGAGCAGTACTTC. It specifies CASSGQGAGEQYF.

The J gene is TRBJ2-6, the V gene TRBV5-1, with 14 bases matching TRBD2. The V gene end was trimmed by 4 bases and the J gene end by 0 bases; junction bases not matched to a gene: 12. The CDR3 loop spans 21 amino acids. The germline gives CDR1 SGHRS, CDR2 YFSETQ. The CDR3 loop is CASSPSGTSGRTRSGANVLTF. CDR3 in DNA: TGCGCCAGCAGCCCGTCCGGGACTAGCGGGAGAACCCGCTCTGGGGCCAACGTCCTGACTTTC.

This sequence joins TRBV5-4 and TRBJ1-5, with TRBD1 as a possible D gene (5 bases). CDR1 and CDR2 from the germline V gene are SGHNT and YYREEE (reference sequence). V was cut by 4 bases and J by 3 bases, with 11 bases left in between. This CDR3 has 14 residues. CDR3 DNA: TGTGCCAGCAGCCGGGACGGATTCAATCAGCCCCAGCATTTT. It encodes CASSRDGFNQPQHF.

The chain is built from TRBV11-3 and TRBJ2-5, with 15 nucleotides matching TRBD2. CDR3 length: 16 amino acids. Germline CDR1 reads SGHNT; CDR2 reads YENEEA. J lost 5 bases, V lost 4 bases, and 5 bases had no gene match. This chain's CDR3 is CASSSRTSGRAETQYF. CDR3 sequence (DNA): TGTGCCAGCAGCTCACGGACTAGCGGGAGGGCGGAGACCCAGTACTTC. Full variable domain (missing parts from reference TRBV11-3 and TRBJ2-5): EAGVVQSPRYKIIEKKQPVAFWCNPISGHNTLYWYLQNLGQGPELLIRYENEEAVDDSQLPKDRFSAERLKGVDSTLKIQPAELGDSAVYLCASSSRTSGRAETQYFGPGTRLLVL.

The V gene is TRBV6-5, the J gene TRBJ2-1; D possibly corresponds to TRBD1 (7 bases). CDR3 length: 14 residues. Per germline, CDR1 MNHEY and CDR2 SVGAGI. V lost 2 bases to trimming and J lost 4 bases, with 9 bases between them. In DNA form, the CDR3 reads TGTGCCAGCAGTTACGCGGGACAGTACAATGAGCAGTTCTTC. Its protein is CASSYAGQYNEQFF.

The rearrangement links TRBV6-1 to TRBJ1-1; 10 bases fit TRBD1. CDR1 and CDR2 from the germline V gene are MNHNS and SASEGT. With V trimmed by 6 bases and J by 5 bases, 9 bases remained unmatched. There are 15 residues in the CDR3. The CDR3 loop is CASSIRDRGSTEAFF. Here the CDR3 DNA reads TGTGCCAGCAGCATCCGGGACAGGGGATCTACTGAAGCTTTCTTT.

This sequence joins TRBV7-9 and TRBJ1-5, with D hard to call. The CDR3 covers 13 residues. The germline V gene encodes CDR1 SEHNR and CDR2 FQNEAQ (reference sequence). The V end lost 4 bases, the J end lost 8 bases, and 12 bases lay between the germline ends. CDR3 residues: CASSSTDVEPQHF. In DNA form, the CDR3 reads TGTGCCAGCAGCTCAACGGACGTTGAGCCCCAGCATTTT.

Notes on this clone: The same CDR3 is also encoded by other DNA sequences in this sample. The V gene is TRBV7-2, the J gene TRBJ2-5; 8 bases match TRBD1. The CDR3 totals 13 residues. V shed 1 base and J 5 bases; nucleotides not matched to a gene: 0. Looked up from germline, CDR1 is SGHTA and CDR2 is FQGNSA. The CDR3 loop is CASSLGDRETQYF. CDR3 nucleotides: TGTGCCAGCAGCTTAGGGGACAGGGAGACCCAGTACTTC.

The genes are TRBV9 and TRBJ2-3; a possible D gene is TRBD1 (5 bases). The V end was cut by 3 bases, the J end by 1 base, with 15 bases between. This CDR3 has 16 residues. Germline-derived CDR1 and CDR2 are SGDLS and YYNGEE. DNA of the CDR3: TGTGCCAGCAGCGCCAGGCCAGGGTCGGGCACAGATACGCAGTATTTT. Protein sequence: CASSARPGSGTDTQYF. The whole variable domain, remainder taken from reference TRBV9 and TRBJ2-3, is DSGVTQTPKHLITATGQRVTLRCSPRSGDLSVYWYQQSLDQGLQFLIQYYNGEERAKGNILERFSAQQFPDLHSELNLSSLELGDSALYFCASSARPGSGTDTQYFGPGTRLTVL.

V gene TRBV10-3 combines with J gene TRBJ2-2; 7 positions agree with TRBD2. CDR3 length equals 14 residues. V dropped 8 bases and J dropped 5; count of bases not matched to a gene: 8. Germline V gene lookup returns CDR1 ENHRY and CDR2 SYGVKD. The CDR3 DNA reads TGTGCCATCTCGGGGGGAGCTGAAACCGGGGAGCTGTTTTTT. Its protein product is CAISGGAETGELFF.

This rearrangement joins TRBV5-1 to TRBJ2-7; TRBD1 matches at 7 bases. The V and J ends lost 7 bases and 2 bases, in that order; junction bases with no gene match: 15. There are 16 residues in the CDR3. CDR1 is SGHRS, CDR2 YFSETQ, per germline. The CDR3 protein is CASDSPSGTDTYEQYF. CDR3 nucleotide sequence: TGCGCCAGCGACTCCCCTTCGGGGACAGACACCTACGAGCAGTACTTC. The complete variable domain, with remaining parts taken from reference TRBV5-1 and TRBJ2-7, reads KAGVTQTPRYLIKTRGQQVTLSCSPISGHRSVSWYQQTPGQGLQFLFEYFSETQRNKGNFPGRFSGRQFSNSRSEMNVSTLELGDSALYLCASDSPSGTDTYEQYFGPGTRLTVT.

The chain combines TRBV6-5 with TRBJ2-7; possible D gene TRBD1, 6 bases. The V end lost 1 base, the J end lost 2 bases, and 15 bases lay between the germline ends. This CDR3 comprises 16 residues. The germline gives CDR1 MNHEY, CDR2 SVGAGI. The CDR3 sequence: CASSYWGPDSPYEQYF. The CDR3 DNA reads TGTGCCAGCAGTTACTGGGGGCCGGACAGCCCCTACGAGCAGTACTTC.

The V gene is TRBV29-1, the J gene TRBJ1-2; maybe TRBD1 (6 bases). The CDR3 is made up of 15 amino acids. Per germline, CDR1 SQVTM and CDR2 ANQGSEA. With 2 bases removed from V and 3 bases from J, the gap between germline ends came to 16 bases. CDR3 amino acids: CSVENGQGSYYGYTF. In DNA form, the CDR3 reads TGCAGCGTTGAAAACGGGCAGGGGTCTTACTATGGCTACACCTTC.

The DNA of the CDR3 is TGTGCCAGCAGCTCGTTAACCGGGGAGCTGTTTTTT. Its protein is CASSSLTGELFF. The V and J genes are TRBV7-8 and TRBJ2-2; the D is unclear. V lost 4 bases, J lost 5 bases, and 5 bases lay in between. The germline V gene has CDR1 SGHVS and CDR2 FQNEAQ. This CDR3 spans 12 amino acids.

About this clone itself: The same CDR3 also results from other DNA sequences found in this sample. The chain has TRBV5-1 and TRBJ2-7; tentatively, D is TRBD2 (6 bases). With 0 bases removed from V and 4 bases from J, the gap between germline ends came to 11 bases. The CDR3 is made up of 14 amino acids. CDR1 SGHRS and CDR2 YFSETQ come from the germline V gene. CDR3 region: CASSLVGSGYEQYF. The CDR3 DNA reads TGCGCCAGCAGCTTGGTGGGGAGCGGGTACGAGCAGTACTTC.

V and J are TRBV6-5 and TRBJ1-5; D gene unclear. CDR1 and CDR2 (germline): MNHEY, SVGAGI. This CDR3 contains 15 residues. Trimming pared 5 bases from V and 5 bases from J, leaving 16 bases between. The CDR3 is CASSPWRSPDQPQHF. The CDR3 DNA is TGTGCCAGCAGTCCTTGGAGGTCCCCCGATCAGCCCCAGCATTTT.

The chain combines TRBV21-1 with TRBJ2-2; TRBD2, as called in the table, went unchecked against the DNA. TRBV21-1 is given as a pseudogene. The CDR3 consists of 17 residues. CDR3: CASSLRLAGTNTGELFF. The CDR3 coding sequence is TGTGCCAGCAGCTTGCGGCTAGCGGGAACCAACACCGGGGAGCTGTTTTTT.

This clone was detected only a few times. The sample holds other DNA sequences that translate to the same CDR3. The chain is built from TRBV9 and TRBJ1-5; D gene unclear. V was clipped by 0 bases and J by 2 bases, with 6 bases between them. This CDR3 is built from 14 residues. Germline loops: CDR1 SGDLS, CDR2 YYNGEE. The CDR3 nucleotides read TGTGCCAGCAGCGTAGGAACCGGCAATCAGCCCCAGCATTTT. Protein product: CASSVGTGNQPQHF.

CDR3 residues: CASSERGGASGYTF. CDR3 DNA: TGCGCCAGCAGTGAGAGGGGGGGCGCTTCTGGCTACACCTTC. The V gene is TRBV10-2, the J gene TRBJ1-2, with D tentatively TRBD1 (6 bases). The CDR3 contains 14 residues. V dropped 2 bases and J dropped 7 bases, with 14 bases sitting between them. Germline CDR1 reads WSHSY; CDR2 reads SAAADI.

This clone has only one observation. V usage is TRBV9 and J usage is TRBJ2-6; unclear D gene. The CDR3 is 15 amino acids. Germline CDR1 reads SGDLS; CDR2 reads YYNGEE. V dropped 0 bases and J dropped 4 bases, with 8 bases sitting between them. The CDR3 protein is CASSVVGGGANVLTF. The CDR3 coding sequence is TGTGCCAGCAGCGTAGTCGGTGGAGGGGCCAACGTCCTGACTTTC.

The DNA of the CDR3 is TGTGCCTGGAGTAATAGCGGGGGGTTACAGTTCTTC. Residues: CAWSNSGGLQFF. The chain employs TRBV30 and TRBJ2-1; 10 nucleotides agree with TRBD2. Germline lookup yields CDR1 GTSNPN and CDR2 SVGIG (reference sequence). The CDR3 sequence is 12 residues long. Trimming at V came to 2 bases and at J to 13 bases, leaving 5 bases not matched to a gene.

This chain connects TRBV11-2 to TRBJ2-2; possibly TRBD1 or TRBD2 for D (6 bases each). Germline V gives CDR1 SGHAT, CDR2 FQNNGV. Trimming shortened V by 5 bases and J by 2 bases, and 15 bases separated the two germline ends. The CDR3 is 16 amino acids. The CDR3 coding sequence is TGTGCCAGCAGCACAGGGACTCTTTCTAACACCGGGGAGCTGTTTTTT. This translates into CASSTGTLSNTGELFF. Full variable domain (outside the CDR3, taken from reference TRBV11-2 and TRBJ2-2): EAGVAQSPRYKIIEKRQSVAFWCNPISGHATLYWYQQILGQGPKLLIQFQNNGVVDDSQLPKDRFSAERLKGVDSTLKIQPAKLEDSAVYLCASSTGTLSNTGELFFGEGSRLTVL.

On this clone itself: The sample carries other DNA sequences with the same CDR3. V and J are TRBV30 and TRBJ1-4; D gene uncertain. Germline V gene data show CDR1 as GTSNPN and CDR2 as SVGIG (reference sequence). V gave up 2 bases and J gave up 8 bases, with 6 bases separating them. The CDR3 consists of 11 residues. The CDR3 sequence: CAWSQEEKLFF. The CDR3 bases are TGTGCCTGGAGTCAAGAGGAAAAACTGTTTTTT.

The chain joins TRBV5-4 to TRBJ2-7, with 11 bases matching TRBD1. V lost 4 bases and J lost 5; bases outside the gene matches: 11. Germline lookup yields CDR1 SGHNT and CDR2 YYREEE (reference sequence). There are 16 residues in the CDR3. This CDR3 is CASSPPGTGGENEQYF. The CDR3, as DNA: TGTGCCAGCAGCCCCCCCGGGACAGGGGGAGAAAACGAGCAGTACTTC.

Worth noting for this clone: The same CDR3 also results from other DNA sequences found in this sample. This chain joins TRBV5-4 and TRBJ2-7; 8 bases are a match to TRBD1. With V trimmed by 0 bases and J by 4 bases, 6 bases remained unmatched. Looked up from germline, CDR1 is SGHNT and CDR2 is YYREEE (reference sequence). CDR3 length: 15 amino acids. The CDR3 spells CASSLAGTGGYEQYF. The CDR3 region has the DNA TGTGCCAGCAGCTTGGCCGGGACAGGAGGATACGAGCAGTACTTC. The variable domain in full, completed from reference TRBV5-4 and TRBJ2-7, reads ETGVTQSPTHLIKTRGQQVTLRCSSQSGHNTVSWYQQALGQGPQFIFQYYREEENGRGNFPPRFSGLQFPNYSSELNVNALELDDSALYLCASSLAGTGGYEQYFGPGTRLTVT.

As regards this clone: Additional DNA sequences in this sample encode the identical CDR3. This chain uses TRBV6-6 with TRBJ2-7; unclear D gene. The length of the CDR3 is 14 residues. CDR1 and CDR2 from the germline V gene are MNHNY and SVGAGI (reference sequence). V was trimmed by 3 bases and J by 2 bases, leaving 11 bases between them. This CDR3 reads CASSYTSGPYEQYF. The CDR3 DNA reads as TGTGCCAGCAGTTATACCAGTGGACCCTACGAGCAGTACTTC.